The clone carrying this T cell receptor beta chain was seen many times. The junction had 10 bases not matched to a gene; V was cut back by 6 bases and J by 6 bases. Germline lookup yields CDR1 SGHRS and CDR2 YFSETQ. The CDR3 is made up of 14 amino acids. MiXCR was run by TCRdb on the reads, yielding one entry per CDR3 protein. The repertoire holds about 18,000 distinct CDR3 sequences, with roughly 10% as singletons. The data were taken from a study of type 1 regulatory T cells. For the study at large: This in vitro CD4 product, T-allo10, is enriched for Tr1 cells and alloantigen-specific.

The chain uses TRBV5-1 and TRBJ2-7; 9 bases map to TRBD1. Sequencing was carried out using CD4+ T cells, either the whole sample or a sorted fraction (not recorded which). This clonotype originated in a human donor in good health. CDR3 nucleotide sequence: TGCGCCAGCACCCCCCCGGGACAGGGAACCGAGCAGTACTTC. Translated: CASTPPGQGTEQYF.